The 5 T cell receptor beta chains reported below all come from one sample, sequenced in a study of blood T cell repertoires in COVID-19. Repertoires were generated with immunoSEQ multiplex PCR, while TCRdb's copy carries only in-frame clones and drops some. Of 50,000 to 65,000 clones in the sample, approximately 86% were seen once. Sequenced: peripheral blood. The receptors originated from a man aged 60 to 69 with acute or convalescent COVID-19.

V is TRBV24-1 and J is TRBJ1-3, with no clear D. The CDR3 extends over 13 amino acids. Germline-derived CDR1 and CDR2 are KGHDR and SFDVKD. V lost 4 bases and J 7 bases, leaving 10 bases between the germline ends. The CDR3 nucleotides are TGTGCCACCAGTGACCCCAGCGGGAACACCATATATTTT. Translating it yields CATSDPSGNTIYF.

This CDR3 reads CASSPTRLVQGAQHF. DNA of the CDR3: TGTGCCAGCAGTCCCACCCGACTGGTACAGGGGGCCCAGCATTTT. V gene TRBV6-5 combines with J gene TRBJ1-5, with 8 bases lining up with TRBD1. The trim removed 5 bases at V and 11 bases at J, leaving 14 bases unmatched. Per germline, CDR1 MNHEY and CDR2 SVGAGI. The CDR3 consists of 15 residues.

This clone has only one observation. As DNA, the CDR3 is TGTGCCAGCAGCTTACCGGGTCGGCCGCCCGAGACCCAGTACTTC. It translates to CASSLPGRPPETQYF. The V call is TRBV13, the J call TRBJ2-5; no clear D. This CDR3 comprises 15 residues. CDR1 PRHDT and CDR2 FYEKMQ come from the germline V gene (reference sequence). The V end lost 2 bases, the J end lost 5 bases, and 15 bases lay between the germline ends.

This rearrangement joins TRBV19 to TRBJ2-1; weak D call: TRBD2 (6 bases). CDR1 is LNHDA, CDR2 SQIVND, per germline (reference sequence). The CDR3 is 15 residues long. The germline V and J ends were trimmed by 2 bases and 7 bases, with 15 bases remaining between them. In DNA form, the CDR3 reads TGTGCCAGTAGTATATTCGGGGGAGGACGGAATGAGCAGTTCTTC. Protein: CASSIFGGGRNEQFF.

This clone is a singleton in its sample. The chain joins TRBV27 to TRBJ2-7, with a tentative D call TRBD1 (6 bases). The V gene lost 5 bases and the J gene lost 1 base, with 12 bases spanning the gap. Germline CDR1 and CDR2: MNHEY and SMNVEV (reference sequence). The CDR3 totals 14 residues. Written as DNA, the CDR3 is TGTGCCAGCAGTCTATACGACAGGTCCTACGAGCAGTACTTC. It encodes CASSLYDRSYEQYF.